This T cell receptor beta chain was recovered during a study of blood T cell repertoires in COVID-19. Trimming shortened V by 3 bases and J by 8 bases, and 13 bases separated the two germline ends. Germline CDR1 reads MNHNS; CDR2 reads SASEGT. The CDR3 is 13 residues long. As handled by the study authors: Amplification from reference gene primers served as the basis for estimated nucleated cell counts. The table came from immunoSEQ multiplex PCR; TCRdb's copy has only in-frame clones and leaves some out. D and trimming come from the DNA, and the V and J calls and clone size come from that table. The profile shows fewer than 450,000 clones, 90% of them singletons. Two negative PCRs, clearance, or symptom resolution characterized the recovered Cohort 3 donors.

This receptor was identified in a man aged 18 to 30 who had recovered from COVID-19. The J gene is TRBJ1-2, the V gene TRBV6-1, with D perhaps matching TRBD1 (6 bases). Sequenced: PBMCs or T cells enriched from blood (not recorded which). The CDR3 is CASSDWGGRGYTF. The DNA for the CDR3 is TGTGCCAGCAGTGATTGGGGGGGCCGCGGCTACACCTTC.